This record concerns one TCR beta chain sequence. Its antigen is not known. The authors isolated CD4+ T cells after nine to eleven days of culture. This sample was included in a study of vaccination effects on CD4 cells after COVID-19. Study-level results: Clones arising from infection and from vaccination showed marked clonal contraction late after vaccination. Healthy vaccine recipients' vaccine-induced clones were almost all SARS-CoV-2 mono-reactive.

This table comes from immunoSEQ multiplex PCR, and its TCRdb copy is limited to in-frame clones, with some not included. The table includes tens of thousands of clones, approximately 74% detected once. The germline CDR1 and CDR2 sequences are MDHEN and SYDVKM. This CDR3 is 15 amino acids long. Trimming cost V 7 bases and J 0 bases, with 10 bases left between them. The chain carries TRBV28 and TRBJ2-6; D possibly uses TRBD1 or TRBD2 (5 bases each). The material was CD4+ T cells from PBMCs cultured without peptide, obtained before COVID-19 vaccination. The origin of this receptor is a human donor who received a COVID-19 vaccine. CDR3 in DNA: TGTGCCAGCAACCTTGGGGGCTCTGGGGCCAACGTCCTGACTTTC. Its protein is CASNLGGSGANVLTF.